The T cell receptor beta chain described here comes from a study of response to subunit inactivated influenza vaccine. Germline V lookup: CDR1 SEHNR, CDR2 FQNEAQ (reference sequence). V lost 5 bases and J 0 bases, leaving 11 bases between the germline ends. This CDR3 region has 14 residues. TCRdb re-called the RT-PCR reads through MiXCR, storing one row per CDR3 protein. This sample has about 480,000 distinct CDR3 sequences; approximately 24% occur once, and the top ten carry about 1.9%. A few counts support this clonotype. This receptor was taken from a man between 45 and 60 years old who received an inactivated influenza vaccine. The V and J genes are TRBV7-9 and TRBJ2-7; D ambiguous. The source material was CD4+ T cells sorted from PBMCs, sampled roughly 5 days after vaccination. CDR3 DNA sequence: TGTGCCAGCAGCACCTTCTCAAGCTCCTACGAGCAGTACTTC. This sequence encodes CASSTFSSSYEQYF.